Below, 5 T cell receptor beta chains from the same sample are listed, as sequenced in a study of cytomegalovirus exposure and HLA in healthy donors. PCR involved 60 Vbeta and 13 Jbeta primers. Some clones are missing from TCRdb's copy, which holds only in-frame ones; the method was immunoSEQ multiplex PCR. The sample records under 200,000 clones, around 78% being singletons. The source material was PBMCs. These receptors all stem from a woman younger than 45 in good health and CMV-seropositive.

This rearrangement joins TRBV7-8 to TRBJ2-7; D perhaps matches TRBD2 (5 bases). Germline assignment: CDR1 SGHVS and CDR2 FQNEAQ. V lost 5 bases and J lost 2, with 10 bases in between. The CDR3 is 13 residues long. CDR3 region: CASSPLAAYEQYF. Here the CDR3 DNA reads TGTGCCAGCAGCCCGCTAGCTGCCTACGAGCAGTACTTC.

V usage is TRBV27 and J usage is TRBJ1-5; unclear D gene. There are 17 residues in the CDR3. V was pared by 0 bases and J by 6 bases, with 18 bases between. The V gene's germline CDR1 is MNHEY and CDR2 SMNVEV (reference sequence). CDR3 sequence reads: CASSLSSPRGPTQPQHF. CDR3 bases: TGTGCCAGCAGTTTATCAAGTCCGAGAGGGCCCACTCAGCCCCAGCATTTT.

The genes are TRBV7-8 and TRBJ2-7; maybe TRBD1 (6 bases). The CDR3 sequence is 12 residues long. Germline V gene data show CDR1 as SGHVS and CDR2 as FQNEAQ. Between the trimmed V and J ends, which lost 6 bases and 4 bases, there was a span of 10 bases. CDR3 bases: TGTGCCAGCAGGTTAACAGGGTACGAGCAGTACTTC. Amino acid sequence: CASRLTGYEQYF.

On this clone itself: The same CDR3 can be traced to other DNA sequences in this sample. The rearrangement joins TRBV5-1 to TRBJ2-1; TRBD1 might be the D (6 bases). With 4 bases removed from V and 4 bases from J, the gap between germline ends came to 9 bases. This CDR3 contains 13 residues. CDR1 SGHRS and CDR2 YFSETQ come from the germline V gene. CDR3 protein: CASSLDRYNEQFF. CDR3 nucleotides: TGCGCCAGCAGCCTCGACAGGTACAATGAGCAGTTCTTC.

The chain uses TRBV11-2 and TRBJ2-1; possibly TRBD2 for D (6 bases). CDR3 length: 15 residues. V dropped 6 bases and J dropped 1 base, with 13 bases sitting between them. The V gene's germline CDR1 is SGHAT and CDR2 FQNNGV. CDR3 protein: CASSNRERSYNEQFF. DNA for the CDR3: TGTGCCAGCAGTAACCGGGAGAGATCCTACAATGAGCAGTTCTTC.